Listed below are T cell receptor beta chains from one sample, sequenced in a study of blood T cell repertoires in COVID-19. Sequencing used immunoSEQ multiplex PCR; TCRdb keeps in-frame clones, though not all of them. The data hold about 170,000 clones, with around four fifths observed a single time. Material: peripheral blood. All receptors derive from a woman aged 80 or over with COVID-19, enrolled during active disease. Each CDR3 is given with its conserved first and last residue. D genes are given only for firm matches. Not all rows give a size; the values are once, few, many and, for expanded clones, a class.

NA	NA	TRBV3-1/TRBV3-2	TRBJ2-5	CASSQVFQETQYF	TGTGCCAGCAGCCAAGTATTCCAAGAGACCCAGTACTTC
TRBD2	NA	TRBV6-6	TRBJ2-1	CASSPRGGYEQFF	TGTGCCAGCAGCCCACGGGGGGGCTATGAGCAGTTCTTC
TRBD1	once	TRBV28	TRBJ2-7	CATFPGTGFGEQYF	TGTGCTACGTTCCCCGGGACAGGGTTTGGCGAGCAGTACTTC
TRBD1	NA	TRBV9	TRBJ2-2	CASSVVQGANTGELFF	TGTGCCAGCAGCGTAGTACAGGGGGCGAACACCGGGGAGCTGTTTTTT
NA	NA	TRBV7-9	TRBJ1-2	CASSLQNGYTF	TGTGCCAGCAGCTTACAAAATGGCTACACCTTC
TRBD1	NA	TRBV28	TRBJ2-5	CASRTGGLEETQYF	TGTGCCAGCAGGACAGGGGGCTTGGAAGAGACCCAGTACTTC
NA	NA	TRBV6-5	TRBJ2-1	CASTQDLRANNEQFF	TGTGCCAGCACCCAGGACTTGCGGGCGAACAATGAGCAGTTCTTC
NA	NA	TRBV12-3/TRBV12-4	TRBJ2-3	CASSLGSADTQYF	TGTGCCAGCAGTTTAGGGAGCGCCGATACGCAGTATTTT
TRBD1	NA	TRBV6-5	TRBJ2-7	CASTLDRANYEQYF	TGTGCCAGCACCCTGGACAGGGCAAACTACGAGCAGTACTTC
TRBD2	NA	TRBV4-3	TRBJ2-3	CASSQVLAGGTDTQYF	TGCGCCAGCAGCCAAGTGCTAGCGGGGGGGACAGATACGCAGTATTTT
NA	NA	TRBV18	TRBJ1-5	CASSREGPQPQHF	TGTGCCAGCTCACGGGAGGGTCCTCAGCCCCAGCATTTT
NA	NA	TRBV5-1	TRBJ2-7	CASSSTGGSIGYEQYF	TGCGCCAGCAGCTCTACCGGCGGTAGTATTGGGTACGAGCAGTACTTC
TRBD2	NA	TRBV15	TRBJ2-3	CATSQEDSGDTQYF	TGTGCCACCAGTCAAGAGGATAGCGGGGATACGCAGTATTTT
TRBD2	NA	TRBV14	TRBJ2-3	CASSSTSETRGATQYF	TGTGCCAGCAGCTCGACTAGCGAAACCCGGGGGGCTACGCAGTATTTT
NA	few	TRBV7-3	TRBJ1-1	CASSLVRVDTEAFF	TGTGCCAGCAGCCTGGTCAGGGTCGACACTGAAGCTTTCTTT
NA	NA	TRBV5-1	TRBJ1-3	CASSLAGGPSGYTIYF	TGCGCCAGCAGCTTGGCCGGGGGTCCCTCCGGATACACCATATATTTT
TRBD2	once	TRBV27	TRBJ2-2	CASSPGSGGPQGIGELFF	TGTGCCAGCAGTCCCGGCAGCGGGGGGCCCCAGGGGATCGGGGAGCTGTTTTTT
TRBD2	few	TRBV27	TRBJ2-7	CASSSLAGVGSYEQYF	TGTGCCAGCAGCTCACTAGCGGGAGTGGGCTCCTACGAGCAGTACTTC
NA	NA	TRBV5-1	TRBJ2-5	CASSLGGGFETQYF	TGCGCCAGCAGCTTGGGTGGCGGGTTCGAGACCCAGTACTTC
NA	NA	TRBV20-1	TRBJ1-2	CSASGLQAYTF	TGCAGTGCTAGTGGTCTGCAGGCCTACACCTTC
TRBD1	NA	TRBV27	TRBJ1-2	CASSLDRGDGYTF	TGTGCCAGCAGTTTGGACAGGGGAGATGGCTACACCTTC
NA	NA	TRBV18	TRBJ2-4	CASSPGAKNIQYF	TGTGCCAGCTCGCCGGGAGCCAAAAACATTCAGTACTTC
TRBD2	NA	TRBV7-3	TRBJ2-2	CASSFLAGGLTGELFF	TGTGCCAGCAGCTTTCTGGCGGGAGGGCTCACCGGGGAGCTGTTTTTT
NA	NA	TRBV21-1	TRBJ1-2	CASSKTGSRINYGYTF	TGTGCCAGCAGCAAAACGGGAAGTAGAATTAACTATGGCTACACCTTC
NA	NA	TRBV6-6	TRBJ2-5	CASSYSTTGGETQYF	TGTGCCAGCAGTTACTCTACCACGGGTGGAGAGACCCAGTACTTC
NA	NA	TRBV2	TRBJ1-4	CASNGDSTNEKLFF	TGTGCCAGCAACGGAGACTCAACTAATGAAAAACTGTTTTTT
NA	NA	TRBV3-1/TRBV3-2	TRBJ1-1	CASSQDPMGGGTEAFF	TGTGCCAGCAGCCAAGACCCCATGGGAGGGGGCACTGAAGCTTTCTTT
TRBD2	NA	TRBV7-8	TRBJ2-7	CASSLRLAGGSYLYEQYF	TGTGCCAGCAGCTTGCGACTAGCGGGAGGGAGTTACCTCTACGAGCAGTACTTC
TRBD2	NA	TRBV19	TRBJ2-1	CASSTARTSGSYNEQFF	TGTGCCAGTAGTACCGCTCGGACTAGCGGGTCCTACAATGAGCAGTTCTTC
NA	few	TRBV28	TRBJ2-4	CASTGLGVIQYF	TGTGCCAGCACTGGACTCGGGGTCATTCAGTACTTC
TRBD1	NA	TRBV7-2	TRBJ2-7	CASSTGQGYEQYF	TGTGCCAGCAGCACCGGACAGGGCTACGAGCAGTACTTC
TRBD1	NA	TRBV4-1	TRBJ1-6	CASSQARTGVTRNSPLHF	TGCGCCAGCAGCCAAGCTCGGACAGGGGTCACGAGGAATTCACCCCTCCACTTT
NA	NA	TRBV11-1	TRBJ2-3	CASRLLASTDTQYF	TGTGCCAGCAGATTATTAGCTAGCACAGATACGCAGTATTTT
NA	NA	TRBV3-1/TRBV3-2	TRBJ1-4	CASSLRGGEKLFF	TGTGCCAGCAGCCTTCGGGGGGGTGAAAAACTGTTTTTT
NA	NA	TRBV6-5	TRBJ2-3	CASSISAVTDTQYF	TGTGCCAGCAGTATCTCAGCGGTCACAGATACGCAGTATTTT
TRBD1	NA	TRBV5-1	TRBJ2-6	CASSLPQGSSGANVLTF	TGCGCCAGCAGCCTCCCACAGGGGTCTAGTGGGGCCAACGTCCTGACTTTC
NA	NA	TRBV18	TRBJ2-7	CASSGGRREQYF	TGTGCCAGCTCCGGGGGGCGGAGGGAGCAGTACTTC
NA	once	TRBV5-1	TRBJ1-3	CASSLTGTGNTIYF	TGCGCCAGCAGCTTGACAGGAACTGGAAACACCATATATTTT
NA	NA	TRBV10-3	TRBJ1-2	CAIRPTGSLATPSVREVGVPGYTF	NA
TRBD2	NA	TRBV5-4	TRBJ2-4	CASSPTGTSGGLAKNIQYF	TGTGCCAGCAGCCCCACCGGGACTAGCGGGGGTCTAGCCAAAAACATTCAGTACTTC
NA	NA	TRBV27	TRBJ2-7	CASSLYSFSYEQYF	TGTGCCAGCAGTTTATACAGCTTCTCCTACGAGCAGTACTTC
TRBD1	NA	TRBV6-5	TRBJ2-5	CASRYRGQETQYF	TGTGCCAGCAGGTACAGGGGCCAAGAGACCCAGTACTTC
TRBD2	once	TRBV9	TRBJ2-1	CASSVPALGGDGYNEQFF	TGTGCCAGCAGCGTACCTGCCCTGGGGGGGGACGGCTACAATGAGCAGTTCTTC
NA	NA	TRBV19	TRBJ1-3	CASVRSTGFSGNTIYF	TGTGCCAGCGTACGCTCTACAGGGTTTTCAGGAAACACCATATATTTT
NA	NA	TRBV2	TRBJ2-3	CASRAVTDTQYF	TGTGCCAGCAGGGCGGTCACAGATACGCAGTATTTT
TRBD1	NA	TRBV18	TRBJ1-1	CASSKGQDLNTEAFF	TGTGCCAGCTCGAAGGGACAGGATCTGAACACTGAAGCTTTCTTT
NA	NA	TRBV6-5	TRBJ2-2	CASRLDGSTGELFF	TGTGCCAGCAGACTGGACGGGAGCACCGGGGAGCTGTTTTTT
TRBD2	NA	TRBV18	TRBJ2-5	CASSPGQREVETQYF	TGTGCCAGCTCACCAGGCCAGCGGGAGGTGGAGACCCAGTACTTC
TRBD2	NA	TRBV7-3	TRBJ2-5	CASSWGSGAYQETQYF	TGTGCCAGCAGCTGGGGTAGCGGGGCGTACCAAGAGACCCAGTACTTC
NA	NA	TRBV11-2	TRBJ2-7	CASSRGGYEQYF	TGTGCCAGCAGCAGGGGAGGCTACGAGCAGTACTTC
TRBD2	NA	TRBV28	TRBJ2-3	CASSIAGGRNTQYF	TGTGCCAGCAGTATAGCGGGGGGGCGAAATACGCAGTATTTT
TRBD2	NA	TRBV5-1	TRBJ2-7	CASTRSSGRANEQYF	TGCGCCAGCACCAGGAGTAGCGGGAGGGCCAACGAGCAGTACTTC
TRBD1	once	TRBV5-3	TRBJ1-5	CARSLASGGDQPQHF	TGTGCCAGAAGCTTGGCTTCAGGGGGTGATCAGCCCCAGCATTTT
TRBD2	NA	TRBV9	TRBJ2-1	CASTSTPGGNNEQFF	TGTGCCAGCACATCCACCCCCGGGGGGAACAATGAGCAGTTCTTC
TRBD2	once	TRBV3-1/TRBV3-2	TRBJ2-7	CASSLAGGYEQYF	TGTGCCAGCTCATTAGCGGGAGGGTACGAGCAGTACTTC
TRBD2	few	TRBV10-1	TRBJ2-1	CASSASSGRTYNEQFF	TGCGCCAGCAGTGCGTCTAGCGGGAGGACCTACAATGAGCAGTTCTTC
TRBD1	once	TRBV3-1/TRBV3-2	TRBJ2-3	CASSHGTGGSDTQYF	TGTGCCAGCAGCCATGGGACAGGGGGTTCAGATACGCAGTATTTT
NA	NA	TRBV6-5	TRBJ1-2	CASSYSRTANYGYTF	TGTGCCAGCAGTTACTCGAGAACAGCTAACTATGGCTACACCTTC
TRBD1	NA	TRBV6-6	TRBJ1-6	CATCTGVSPLHF	TGTGCCACATGCACAGGGGTGTCACCCCTCCACTTT